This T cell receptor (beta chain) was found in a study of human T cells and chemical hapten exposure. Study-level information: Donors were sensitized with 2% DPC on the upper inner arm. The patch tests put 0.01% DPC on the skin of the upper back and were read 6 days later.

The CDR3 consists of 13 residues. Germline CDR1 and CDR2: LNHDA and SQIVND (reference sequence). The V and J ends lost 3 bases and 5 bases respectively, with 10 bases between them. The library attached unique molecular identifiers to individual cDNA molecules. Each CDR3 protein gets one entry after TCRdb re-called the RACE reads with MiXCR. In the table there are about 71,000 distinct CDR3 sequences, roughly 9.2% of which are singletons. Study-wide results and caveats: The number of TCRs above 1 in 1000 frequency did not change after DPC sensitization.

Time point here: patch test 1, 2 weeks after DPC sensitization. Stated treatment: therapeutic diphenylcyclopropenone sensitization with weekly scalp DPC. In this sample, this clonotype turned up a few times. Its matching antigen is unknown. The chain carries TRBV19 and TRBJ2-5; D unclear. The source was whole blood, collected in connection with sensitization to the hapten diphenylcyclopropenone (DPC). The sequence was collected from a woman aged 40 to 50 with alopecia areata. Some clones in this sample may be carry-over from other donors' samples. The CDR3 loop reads CASSINLGETQYF. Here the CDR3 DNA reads TGTGCCAGTAGTATTAATCTAGGGGAGACCCAGTACTTC. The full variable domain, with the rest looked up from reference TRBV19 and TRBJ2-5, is DGGITQSPKYLFRKEGQNVTLSCEQNLNHDAMYWYRQDPGQGLRLIYYSQIVNDFQKGDIAEGYSVSREKKESFPLTVTSAQKNPTAFYLCASSINLGETQYFGPGTRLLVL.